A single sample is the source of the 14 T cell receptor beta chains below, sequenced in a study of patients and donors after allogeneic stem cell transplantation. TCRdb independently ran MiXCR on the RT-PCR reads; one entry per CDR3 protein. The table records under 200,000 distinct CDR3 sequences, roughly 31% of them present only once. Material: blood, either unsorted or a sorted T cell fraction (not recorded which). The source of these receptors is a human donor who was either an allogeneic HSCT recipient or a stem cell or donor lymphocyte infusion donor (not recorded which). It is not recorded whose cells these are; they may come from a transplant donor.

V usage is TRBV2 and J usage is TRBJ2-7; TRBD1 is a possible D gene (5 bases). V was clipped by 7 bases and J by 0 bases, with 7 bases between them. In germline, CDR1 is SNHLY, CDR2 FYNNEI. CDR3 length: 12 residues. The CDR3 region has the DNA TGTGCCAGCAAACAGGCCTCCTACGAGCAGTACTTC. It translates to CASKQASYEQYF.

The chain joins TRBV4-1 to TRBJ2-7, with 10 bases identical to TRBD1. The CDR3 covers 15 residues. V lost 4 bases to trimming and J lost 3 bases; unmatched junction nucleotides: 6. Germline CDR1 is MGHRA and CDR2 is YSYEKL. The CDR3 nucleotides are TGCGCCAGCAGCCTTAGAAGGACAGGGGGCTACGAGCAGTACTTC. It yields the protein CASSLRRTGGYEQYF.

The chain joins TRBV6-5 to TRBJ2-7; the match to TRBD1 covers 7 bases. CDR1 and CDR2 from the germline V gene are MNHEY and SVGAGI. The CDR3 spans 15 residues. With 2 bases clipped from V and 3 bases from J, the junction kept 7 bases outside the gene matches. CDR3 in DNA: TGTGCCAGCAGTTACGTTCAGGGGGTGTACTACGAGCAGTACTTC. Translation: CASSYVQGVYYEQYF.

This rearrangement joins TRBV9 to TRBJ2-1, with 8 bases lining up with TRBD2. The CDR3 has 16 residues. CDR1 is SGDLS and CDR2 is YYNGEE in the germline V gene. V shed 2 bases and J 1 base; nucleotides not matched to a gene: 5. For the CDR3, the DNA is TGTGCCAGCAGCGTCTCGGGACTAGGGTCCTACAATGAGCAGTTCTTC. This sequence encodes CASSVSGLGSYNEQFF.

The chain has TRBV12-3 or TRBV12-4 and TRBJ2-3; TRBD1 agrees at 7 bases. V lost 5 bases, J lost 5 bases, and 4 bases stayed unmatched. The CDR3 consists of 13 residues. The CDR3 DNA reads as TGTGCCAGCAGTAAACAGGGGATAGATACGCAGTATTTT. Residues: CASSKQGIDTQYF.

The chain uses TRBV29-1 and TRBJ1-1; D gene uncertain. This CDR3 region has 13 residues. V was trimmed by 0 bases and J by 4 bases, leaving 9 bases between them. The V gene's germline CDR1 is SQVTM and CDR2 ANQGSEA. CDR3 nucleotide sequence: TGCAGCGTTGAAGAAACCGGGTTCACTGAAGCTTTCTTT. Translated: CSVEETGFTEAFF.

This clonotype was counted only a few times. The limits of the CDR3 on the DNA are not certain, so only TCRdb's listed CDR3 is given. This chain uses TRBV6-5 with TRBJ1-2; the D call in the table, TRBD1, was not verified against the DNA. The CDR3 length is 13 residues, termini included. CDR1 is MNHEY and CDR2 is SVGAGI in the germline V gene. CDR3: CASSYWGQGTATF.

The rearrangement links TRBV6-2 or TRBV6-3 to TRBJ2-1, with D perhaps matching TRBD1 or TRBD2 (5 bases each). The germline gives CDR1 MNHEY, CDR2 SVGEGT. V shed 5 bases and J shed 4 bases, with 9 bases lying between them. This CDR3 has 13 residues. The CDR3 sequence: CASSNGAYNEQFF. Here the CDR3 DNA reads TGTGCCAGCAGTAACGGGGCTTACAATGAGCAGTTCTTC.

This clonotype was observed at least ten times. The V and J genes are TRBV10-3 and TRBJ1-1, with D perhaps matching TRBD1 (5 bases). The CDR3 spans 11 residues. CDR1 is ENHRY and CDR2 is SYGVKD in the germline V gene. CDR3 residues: CAIGQNTEAFF. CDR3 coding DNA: TGTGCAATCGGACAGAACACTGAAGCTTTCTTT.

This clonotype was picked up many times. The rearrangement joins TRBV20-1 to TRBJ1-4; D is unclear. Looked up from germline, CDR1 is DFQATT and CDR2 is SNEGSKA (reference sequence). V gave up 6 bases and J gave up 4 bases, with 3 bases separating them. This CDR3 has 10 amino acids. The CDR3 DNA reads TGCAGTGCCTATAATGAAAAACTGTTTTTT. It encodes CSAYNEKLFF.

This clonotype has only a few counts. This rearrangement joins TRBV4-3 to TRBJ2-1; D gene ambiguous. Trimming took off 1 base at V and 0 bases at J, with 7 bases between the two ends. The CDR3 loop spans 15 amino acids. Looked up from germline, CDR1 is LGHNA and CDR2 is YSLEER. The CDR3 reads CASSQGTSSYNEQFF. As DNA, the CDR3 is TGCGCCAGCAGCCAAGGGACCAGCTCCTACAATGAGCAGTTCTTC.

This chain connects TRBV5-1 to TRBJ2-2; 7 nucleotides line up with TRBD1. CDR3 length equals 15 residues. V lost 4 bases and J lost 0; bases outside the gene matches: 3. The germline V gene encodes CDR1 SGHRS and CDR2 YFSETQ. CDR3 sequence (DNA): TGCGCCAGCAGCCAACAGGGGCCGAACACCGGGGAGCTGTTTTTT. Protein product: CASSQQGPNTGELFF.

CDR3 nucleotide sequence: TGCGCCAGCAGCTTGGGACTAGCGGGAGGTAGCACAGATACGCAGTATTTT. Its protein is CASSLGLAGGSTDTQYF. V and J are TRBV5-1 and TRBJ2-3; 13 bases match TRBD2. V was pared by 0 bases and J by 0 bases, with 1 base of the junction left unmatched. CDR1 and CDR2 (germline): SGHRS, YFSETQ. The CDR3 has 17 residues. Full variable domain (remainder filled in from reference TRBV5-1 and TRBJ2-3): KAGVTQTPRYLIKTRGQQVTLSCSPISGHRSVSWYQQTPGQGLQFLFEYFSETQRNKGNFPGRFSGRQFSNSRSEMNVSTLELGDSALYLCASSLGLAGGSTDTQYFGPGTRLTVL.

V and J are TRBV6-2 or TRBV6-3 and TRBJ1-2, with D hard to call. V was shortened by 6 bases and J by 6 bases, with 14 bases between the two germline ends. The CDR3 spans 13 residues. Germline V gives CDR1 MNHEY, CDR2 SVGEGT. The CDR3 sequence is CASSPGSYDGYTF. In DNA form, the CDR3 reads TGTGCCAGCAGCCCCGGGAGCTACGATGGCTACACCTTC.